This TCR beta chain derives from a study of blood T cell repertoires in COVID-19. Study information: The samples span acute and convalescent COVID-19 from the United States, Italy and Spain. PBMCs, B-cell-depleted T cells, or T cells provided the cDNA or gDNA that made up the material.

Germline V gene sequence: CDR1 MNHEY, CDR2 SMNVEV (reference sequence). V shed 5 bases and J 0 bases; nucleotides not matched to a gene: 2. The CDR3 spans 15 residues. Study processing details: Estimation of nucleated cell counts was performed using reference gene primer amplification. TCRdb's copy holds only in-frame clones and misses some; the assay was immunoSEQ multiplex PCR. That table is the source of V, J and clone size, and D and trimming were worked out from the DNA. The table records roughly 70,000 clones, 80% to 90% of them present only once. The receptor's source is a woman aged 80 or over with active COVID-19. Material for sequencing was peripheral blood. V and J are TRBV27 and TRBJ2-1; TRBD2 matches at 9 bases. The CDR3: CASSQTSGSYNEQFF. Here the CDR3 DNA reads TGTGCCAGCAGTCAGACTAGCGGCTCCTACAATGAGCAGTTCTTC.